This T cell receptor (beta chain) derives from a study of beta chain features in type 1 diabetes. The ends were cut back, 5 bases at V and 5 bases at J, with 19 bases in the middle. The germline CDR1 and CDR2 sequences are SGHTA and FQGNSA. The CDR3 length is 16 residues. This clone appeared a few times. The target antigen is unknown. cDNA synthesis used the whole RNA isolate, giving expressed TCRB sequences. Naive, central memory and regulatory T cell samples averaged around 4 million immunoSEQ reads each. Assay used: immunoSEQ multiplex PCR; TCRdb lists only in-frame clones, some missing. Seen here are about 450,000 clones, over 9.5% observed once, and the top ten hold 0.035% to 0.05%. Post-sort purity exceeded 95% for all sorted populations. Broader study findings: PCR might preferentially amplify shorter templates, equally in patients and controls. cDNA-based reads could over-represent cells with high TCR expression.

V is TRBV7-2 and J is TRBJ2-1; possibly TRBD1 for D (5 bases). The sequence came from a woman aged 18-35 years in good health. The specimen was naive CD4+ T cells from blood. CDR3 DNA: TGTGCCAGCAGCGTAAGGCCAGGGTGGGGCGACAATGAGCAGTTCTTC. It encodes CASSVRPGWGDNEQFF.